One TCR beta chain is described in this entry. The sample comes from a study of OX40 agonist ivuxolimab in advanced cancers. The overall study: People in dose escalation had one of these cancers: hepatocellular carcinoma, melanoma, renal cell or head and neck cancer.

The V end lost 1 base, the J end lost 7 bases, and 7 bases lay between the germline ends. Germline V gene lookup returns CDR1 LNHDA and CDR2 SQIVND (reference sequence). The CDR3 is 13 residues long. Method: immunoSEQ multiplex PCR; TCRdb's copy keeps in-frame clones and lacks some. The data hold tens of thousands of clones, with around 90% observed a single time. This clonotype was sampled from an adult with an advanced solid tumor such as melanoma, head and neck, liver or kidney cancer. The chain uses TRBV19 and TRBJ1-4, with D possibly TRBD1 on 6 matching bases. The material was CD4+ or CD8+ T cells sorted from blood, obtained in a trial of the OX40 agonist ivuxolimab. The CDR3 reads CASSIAGVEKLFF. DNA for the CDR3: TGTGCCAGTAGTATAGCAGGGGTTGAAAAACTGTTTTTT.